The clone carrying this TCR beta chain was detected only a few times. Antigen: not known. Quantitative 5'-RACE was performed with molecular barcodes, and it yielded the TCR beta libraries. TCRdb processed the 5' RACE reads anew with MiXCR; each CDR3 protein has one entry. The repertoire holds about 540,000 distinct CDR3 sequences, with 12% as singletons. The data derive from a study of CD8 T cells in ankylosing spondylitis. Study-wide findings and caveats: Earlier studies detected some motif variants in reactive arthritis synovial fluid and blood. Ankylosing spondylitis blood seemed to carry a telltale TCR beta motif made of eight highly homologous variants. It was reported that disease-linked clones were significantly enriched in matched ankylosing spondylitis synovial fluid. CD8+ disease-linked clones were present at relatively low frequencies in blood.

CDR1 and CDR2 from the germline V gene are MNHNS and SASEGT. Trimming took 7 bases from V and 7 from J; bases not matched to a gene: 10. The CDR3 contains 15 residues. The chain uses TRBV6-1 and TRBJ1-6, with 7 bases identical to TRBD1. Sequencing was carried out using blood, either unsorted or a sorted T cell fraction (not recorded which). The TCR comes from a male donor with ankylosing spondylitis. This CDR3 reads CASILVQGRNSPLHF. The CDR3 DNA follows: TGTGCCAGCATCCTGGTACAGGGGCGCAATTCACCCCTCCACTTT.